The sequence of this T cell receptor (beta chain) was determined in a study of graft-versus-host responses after intestinal transplantation. Study summary: Induction using anti-thymocyte globulin, followed by tacrolimus and steroids for approximately 3 years, was given to all recipients. Study conclusions and caveats: There were GvH clones found in recipient marrow, and some of them appeared first in ileum or blood. Patients who carried graft-donor T cell macrochimerism also had high graft-versus-host to host-versus-graft clonal ratios in their allografts.

The CDR3 covers 12 residues. Trimming took 0 bases from V and 4 from J, leaving 4 bases between them. Germline-derived CDR1 and CDR2 are GTSNPN and SVGIG (reference sequence). Note on this clone: Antigen specificity is unknown.

Repertoires were generated with immunoSEQ multiplex PCR, while TCRdb's copy carries only in-frame clones and drops some. The profile covers about 84,000 clones, with less than 95% appearing a single time and about 0.34% taken by the ten largest. This sample comprised unstimulated CD4+ T cells sorted from spleen or lymph node cells, obtained before transplant. The receptor comes from a human donor who was the organ donor for an intestinal transplant. The chain links TRBV30 to TRBJ1-3; D gene unclear. The chain's CDR3 is CAWSVAGNTIYF. In DNA, the CDR3 is TGTGCCTGGAGTGTCGCGGGAAACACCATATATTTT. The variable domain in full, with the rest retrieved from reference TRBV30 and TRBJ1-3, is SQTIHQWPATLVQPVGSPLSLECTVEGTSNPNLYWYRQAAGRGLQLLFYSVGIGQISSEVPQNLSASRPQDRQFILSSKKLLLSDSGFYLCAWSVAGNTIYFGEGSWLTVV.